This entry describes one T cell receptor beta chain. Its antigen is unidentified. TCRdb redid the calling of the RT-PCR reads with MiXCR, one entry per CDR3 protein. The sample lists hundreds of thousands of distinct CDR3 sequences, 10% to 15% occurring once. Trimming took 5 bases from V and 2 from J, leaving 18 bases between them. Germline CDR1 is SGHTA and CDR2 is FQGNSA. This CDR3 has 16 residues. The data belong to a study of response to subunit inactivated influenza vaccine. General study findings and limits: After each seasonal influenza vaccination, few new T cells are recruited, the authors suggested.

The sequence derives from a man over 45 who received an inactivated influenza vaccine. The gene calls are TRBV7-2 and TRBJ2-5, with D unclear. Here the sequenced sample was PBMCs from blood, taken roughly 48 days after vaccination. CDR3 bases: TGTGCCAGCAGCCCCAATTCCCCTGTTGCTCAAGAGACCCAGTACTTC. Translation: CASSPNSPVAQETQYF.